These 21 T cell receptor beta chains were all obtained from the same sample, sequenced in a study of cytomegalovirus exposure and HLA in healthy donors. The PCR made use of 60 Vbeta and 13 Jbeta primers. Assay used: immunoSEQ multiplex PCR; TCRdb lists only in-frame clones, some missing. Seen here are approximately 35,000 clones, 55% to 80% observed once, and the top ten hold over 9%. Sequencing used PBMCs. These TCRs come from a man aged 40-50 years in good health and CMV-seropositive.

The V call is TRBV11-2, the J call TRBJ2-5, with 8 bases identical to TRBD1. The CDR3 extends over 17 amino acids. Germline V lookup: CDR1 SGHAT, CDR2 FQNNGV. The J segment lost 0 bases and the V segment lost 5 bases, leaving 11 bases of the junction unmatched. CDR3 DNA sequence: TGTGCCAGCAGCCCCTATCGGACAGGGACCTACCAAGAGACCCAGTACTTC. Protein product: CASSPYRTGTYQETQYF.

The V gene is TRBV28, the J gene TRBJ2-2; no clear D gene. Germline V gene sequence: CDR1 MDHEN, CDR2 SYDVKM. V lost 7 bases, J lost 2 bases, and 8 bases lay in between. CDR3 size: 13 residues. The CDR3: CASTSVNTGELFF. Written as DNA, the CDR3 is TGTGCCAGCACCTCAGTAAACACCGGGGAGCTGTTTTTT. The complete variable domain, with remaining parts taken from reference TRBV28 and TRBJ2-2, reads DVKVTQSSRYLVKRTGEKVFLECVQDMDHENMFWYRQDPGLGLRLIYFSYDVKMKEKGDIPEGYSVSREKKERFSLILESASTNQTSMYLCASTSVNTGELFFGEGSRLTVL.

This clone occurred a few times. The rearrangement joins TRBV14 to TRBJ2-5; D gene ambiguous. Trimming took off 1 base at V and 7 bases at J, with 7 bases between the two ends. Germline-derived CDR1 and CDR2 are SGHDN and FVKESK. The CDR3 covers 12 residues. The CDR3 is CASSQGSVTQYF. In DNA form, the CDR3 reads TGTGCCAGCAGCCAAGGTTCGGTGACCCAGTACTTC.

V gene TRBV29-1 combines with J gene TRBJ1-1; D remains ambiguous. V lost 5 bases to trimming and J lost 4 bases, with 8 bases between them. The CDR3 runs 11 residues. The germline gives CDR1 SQVTM, CDR2 ANQGSEA. The CDR3 spells CSVIRGTEAFF. In DNA form, the CDR3 reads TGCAGCGTTATCCGGGGCACTGAAGCTTTCTTT.

This clone has more than one count but fewer than ten. The chain links TRBV6-5 to TRBJ1-2; 7 nucleotides align to TRBD1. From germline, CDR1 is MNHEY and CDR2 SVGAGI. The junction had 7 bases not matched to a gene; V was cut back by 6 bases and J by 3 bases. The CDR3 is 14 residues long. In DNA form, the CDR3 reads TGTGCCAGCAGAAGACAGGGAGGACACTATGGCTACACCTTC. It codes for CASRRQGGHYGYTF.

This clone appeared a single time. The rearrangement uses TRBV7-3 and TRBJ2-3; 8 nucleotides match TRBD2. Trimming removed 5 bases from V and 1 base from J; junction bases left unmatched: 5. CDR3 length equals 15 residues. From germline, CDR1 is SGHTA and CDR2 FQGTGA. In nucleotides, the CDR3 is TGTGCCAGCAGCAGGGGAGCGGGGGGCACAGATACGCAGTATTTT. Its protein is CASSRGAGGTDTQYF.

This clone has more than one count but fewer than ten. The J gene is TRBJ1-4, the V gene TRBV5-4; D remains unclear. The length of the CDR3 is 13 residues. Germline V lookup: CDR1 SGHNT, CDR2 YYREEE (reference sequence). Trimming shortened V by 3 bases and J by 8 bases, and 11 bases separated the two germline ends. The CDR3 region has the DNA TGTGCCAGCAGCTCCCCGTTGAGGGAAAAACTGTTTTTT. Its translation is CASSSPLREKLFF.

As concerns this clone: At one boundary the junction diverges from the germline segment, which might be a read error. This chain uses TRBV7-8 with TRBJ2-7; D not certain. The CDR3 loop spans 14 amino acids. Germline V lookup: CDR1 SGHVS, CDR2 FQNEAQ. In DNA, the CDR3 is TGTGCCAGCAGCCCTCGTAGCTCCTCCCACGAGCAGTACTTC. It encodes CASSPRSSSHEQYF.

The chain couples TRBV19 to TRBJ1-1; TRBD1 matches at 7 bases. J lost 2 bases, V lost 9 bases, and 6 bases had no gene match. Germline V gives CDR1 LNHDA, CDR2 SQIVND (reference sequence). The CDR3 is 13 residues long. CDR3 DNA: TGTGCCAGCCGGGGACAGCTAAACACTGAAGCTTTCTTT. This encodes CASRGQLNTEAFF.

This clone qualifies as medium-sized. This sequence joins TRBV7-8 and TRBJ2-7; no reliable D call. The germline CDR1 and CDR2 sequences are SGHVS and FQNEAQ. The CDR3 runs 14 residues. The V end lost 0 bases, the J end lost 3 bases, and 9 bases lay between the germline ends. CDR3 sequence (DNA): TGTGCCAGCAGCTTAGCGGTTAAACTCTACGAGCAGTACTTC. It encodes CASSLAVKLYEQYF.

The chain links TRBV27 to TRBJ1-6, with D unclear. V lost 4 bases and J lost 0, with 7 bases in between. This CDR3 is 15 amino acids long. Germline V gene sequence: CDR1 MNHEY, CDR2 SMNVEV (reference sequence). The CDR3 region is CASSSASSYNSPLHF. The CDR3 DNA is TGTGCCAGCAGTTCCGCGAGCTCCTATAATTCACCCCTCCACTTT.

This chain connects TRBV5-6 to TRBJ2-1; the D gene is possibly TRBD1 (5 bases). The CDR3 consists of 15 residues. V gave up 0 bases and J gave up 2 bases, with 9 bases separating them. CDR1 and CDR2 from the germline V gene are SGHDT and YYEEEE. This chain's CDR3 is CASSLGGRTYNEQFF. In DNA, the CDR3 is TGTGCCAGCAGCTTGGGGGGCCGGACCTACAATGAGCAGTTCTTC.

This chain uses TRBV7-9 with TRBJ2-7; D might be TRBD2 (7 bases). V shed 5 bases and J shed 2 bases, with 10 bases lying between them. The CDR3 sequence is 13 residues long. Germline CDR1 is SEHNR and CDR2 is FQNEAQ (reference sequence). The CDR3 loop is CASSPGGTYEQYF. The CDR3 bases are TGTGCCAGCAGCCCGGGGGGCACCTACGAGCAGTACTTC. The variable domain in full, completed from reference TRBV7-9 and TRBJ2-7, reads DTGVSQNPRHKITKRGQNVTFRCDPISEHNRLYWYRQTLGQGPEFLTYFQNEAQLEKSRLLSDRFSAERPKGSFSTLEIQRTEQGDSAMYLCASSPGGTYEQYFGPGTRLTVT.

The rearrangement joins TRBV9 to TRBJ1-1; 7 nucleotides align to TRBD1. Germline CDR1 and CDR2: SGDLS and YYNGEE. This CDR3 is 15 amino acids long. J gave up 1 base and V 3 bases, and 6 bases lay outside the gene matches. This CDR3 reads CASSAQTGRNTEAFF. CDR3 coding DNA: TGTGCCAGCAGCGCCCAGACAGGGAGGAACACTGAAGCTTTCTTT.

This clone appeared once. The chain links TRBV2 to TRBJ1-1; 11 nucleotides align to TRBD1. The CDR3 is 18 residues long. The trim removed 1 base at V and 5 bases at J, leaving 12 bases unmatched. CDR1 SNHLY and CDR2 FYNNEI come from the germline V gene. The CDR3 is CASSEGGQGGVTRTEAFF. CDR3 nucleotide sequence: TGTGCCAGCAGTGAAGGGGGACAGGGGGGGGTAACGAGGACTGAAGCTTTCTTT.

This clone was detected only a few times. The V gene is TRBV5-6, the J gene TRBJ2-7, with D possibly being TRBD1 (6 bases). The V gene's germline CDR1 is SGHDT and CDR2 YYEEEE. Trimming stripped 2 bases from V and 7 bases from J, with 13 bases between. The CDR3 covers 13 residues. The CDR3 loop reads CASSLQGKAEQYF. The CDR3 DNA reads as TGTGCCAGCAGCTTACAGGGTAAGGCAGAGCAGTACTTC.

This rearrangement joins TRBV5-5 to TRBJ2-3; D is perhaps TRBD2 (6 bases). Germline values: CDR1 SGHKS, CDR2 YYEKEE (reference sequence). This CDR3 is 15 amino acids long. The V and J ends lost 3 bases and 1 base respectively, with 12 bases between them. CDR3 protein: CASSSAGPRTDTQYF. The CDR3 DNA reads TGTGCCAGCAGCTCCGCGGGACCCCGCACAGATACGCAGTATTTT.

The rearrangement links TRBV10-3 to TRBJ2-7, with D perhaps matching TRBD1 (5 bases). The CDR3 spans 15 residues. Germline V gene data show CDR1 as ENHRY and CDR2 as SYGVKD. V lost 8 bases, J lost 6 bases, and 23 bases lay in between. Here the CDR3 DNA reads TGTGCCATCGCTACCTCAGGGTTGTCCAACTCCGAGCAGTACTTC. Its translation: CAIATSGLSNSEQYF.

V gene TRBV4-2 combines with J gene TRBJ1-1, with no clear D. The germline V gene has CDR1 LGHNA and CDR2 YNFKEQ. V shed 1 base and J shed 1 base, with 10 bases lying between them. The CDR3 sequence is 15 residues long. DNA of the CDR3: TGTGCCAGCAGCCAAGCCGTAAGCGGGAACACTGAAGCTTTCTTT. Translating it yields CASSQAVSGNTEAFF.

The chain employs TRBV10-1 and TRBJ1-2; 11 positions agree with TRBD1. CDR1 and CDR2 from the germline V gene are WNHNN and SYGVQD (reference sequence). This CDR3 has 16 amino acids. The trim removed 7 bases at V and 3 bases at J, leaving 10 bases unmatched. The CDR3 DNA sequence: TGCGCCAGCAAGCTAGGACAGGGGGCGCGGGACTATGGCTACACCTTC. Its translation is CASKLGQGARDYGYTF.

This chain links TRBV9 with TRBJ2-1; weak D call: TRBD1 (8 bases). Germline lookup yields CDR1 SGDLS and CDR2 YYNGEE. V lost 1 base to trimming and J lost 3 bases, with 17 bases between them. The CDR3 is made up of 17 amino acids. CDR3 sequence: CASSVRQGRAGYNEQFF. The CDR3 DNA reads TGTGCCAGCAGCGTAAGACAGGGGAGGGCCGGCTACAATGAGCAGTTCTTC.